This TCR beta chain emerged from a study of memory CD4+ T cells and cytomegalovirus serostatus. Looking at the study overall: Healthy Belgian adult donors included nine or ten CMV-positive and fewer than 25 CMV-negative people. Study-wide results and limits: CD4+ memory repertoires contained about two fifths of the 164 reported CMV TCRbeta sequences.

The ends were cut back, 1 base at V and 1 base at J, with 11 bases in the middle. The CDR3 loop spans 15 amino acids. Germline CDR1 SGHRS, CDR2 YFSETQ. In the case of this clone: No antigen is known for it.

The sort gate was single viable CD3+CD4+CD8-CD45RO+ cells for memory CD4+ T cells. In the original workflow: After removing out-of-frame reads, around 2.2 million distinct TCRbeta sequences remained. The protocol was immunoSEQ multiplex PCR, while the TCRdb copy is restricted to in-frame clones and leaves out a portion. From that table come the V and J calls and clone size; the DNA was used to work out D and trimming. The repertoire holds over 40,000 clones, with approximately 81% as singletons. The specimen was memory CD4+ T cells from blood. The rearrangement uses TRBV5-1 and TRBJ1-2; possibly TRBD1 for D (5 bases). This receptor was taken from an adult in good health and CMV-seropositive. CDR3 nucleotides: TGCGCCAGCAGCTTGATAGAGGACAATAACTATGGCTACACCTTC. Its protein is CASSLIEDNNYGYTF.